A single sample gave rise to the 18 T cell receptor beta chains below, sequenced in a study of T cells in Graves' hyperthyroidism and ophthalmopathy. Using RNA transcripts as the source, TCR beta CDR3 regions were amplified. With the HTBI primer set, the TCR CDR3 went through a first round of RT-PCR. In TCRdb, the multiplex PCR reads were re-called with MiXCR into one record per CDR3 protein. This sample has under 250,000 distinct CDR3 sequences; about a sixth occur once, and the top ten carry under 65%. The sequenced sample was blood. These receptors were obtained from a middle-aged man with Graves' hyperthyroidism.

The chain carries TRBV5-1 and TRBJ1-2, with D unclear. The germline V and J ends were trimmed by 4 bases and 0 bases, with 7 bases remaining between them. In germline, CDR1 is SGHRS, CDR2 YFSETQ. This CDR3 has 13 amino acids. The CDR3 spells CASSEPPNYGYTF. CDR3 DNA sequence: TGCGCCAGCAGCGAACCCCCTAACTATGGCTACACCTTC.

This clonotype was detected ten times or more. This chain links TRBV12-3 or TRBV12-4 with TRBJ2-3, with D unclear. Trimming shortened V by 3 bases and J by 8 bases, and 9 bases separated the two germline ends. The CDR3 spans 12 residues. The CDR3 coding sequence is TGTGCCAGCAGTTTGGATTTCGGTACGCAGTATTTT. It codes for CASSLDFGTQYF.

The chain links TRBV11-2 to TRBJ1-1; 7 nucleotides line up with TRBD1. V lost 3 bases to trimming and J lost 5 bases; unmatched junction nucleotides: 3. CDR3 length: 13 residues. Germline V lookup: CDR1 SGHAT, CDR2 FQNNGV. DNA for the CDR3: TGTGCCAGCAGCTTCCTACAGGGGACTGAAGCTTTCTTT. This translates into CASSFLQGTEAFF.

This clonotype was seen at least ten times. This chain links TRBV3-1 with TRBJ1-1, with TRBD1 as a possible D gene (6 bases). V shed 1 base and J shed 3 bases, with 12 bases lying between them. Germline V CDR1 and CDR2: LGHDT, YNNKEL (reference sequence). The CDR3 is 15 amino acids. CDR3 sequence: CASSQVGAGDTEAFF. The DNA for the CDR3 is TGTGCCAGCAGCCAAGTTGGGGCAGGGGACACTGAAGCTTTCTTT.

The genes are TRBV4-2 and TRBJ2-2; TRBD2 matches at 10 bases. The V and J ends lost 7 bases and 1 base, in that order; junction bases with no gene match: 3. Germline-derived CDR1 and CDR2 are LGHNA and YNFKEQ. The CDR3 consists of 15 residues. The CDR3 DNA is TGTGCCAGCACCTGGACTAGCGGGAACACCGGGGAGCTGTTTTTT. This sequence encodes CASTWTSGNTGELFF.

As for this clonotype: The junction departs from germline at one end; a sequencing error may be responsible. This chain links TRBV12-3 or TRBV12-4 with TRBJ1-1; 9 positions agree with TRBD1. The CDR3 contains 14 residues. CDR3 in DNA: TGTGCCAGCAGTCGGACAGGGGAGAACACTGAAGCTTCCTTT. Protein product: CASSRTGENTEASF.

The chain uses TRBV19 and TRBJ2-1; D may be TRBD1 or TRBD2 (7 bases each). Per the germline V gene, CDR1 is LNHDA and CDR2 is SQIVND (reference sequence). V was shortened by 4 bases and J by 0 bases, with 13 bases between the two germline ends. This CDR3 contains 16 residues. In DNA, the CDR3 is TGTGCCAGTAGTAGGGACTACAGGGGCTCCTACAATGAGCAGTTCTTC. Translating gives CASSRDYRGSYNEQFF.

The CDR3 region is CASSIGLSYEQYF. The CDR3 coding sequence is TGTGCCAGTAGTATCGGGTTATCCTACGAGCAGTACTTC. The V and J genes are TRBV19 and TRBJ2-7; D remains ambiguous. V lost 3 bases to trimming and J lost 1 base, with 7 bases between them. Looked up from germline, CDR1 is LNHDA and CDR2 is SQIVND (reference sequence). The CDR3 covers 13 residues.

This clonotype was seen many times. The gene calls are TRBV27 and TRBJ2-3, with a weak D call TRBD1 (5 bases). The germline V and J ends were trimmed by 4 bases and 4 bases, with 15 bases remaining between them. The CDR3 is made up of 15 amino acids. CDR1 and CDR2 from the germline V gene are MNHEY and SMNVEV (reference sequence). CDR3 residues: CASSSPAGLADTQYF. The CDR3 DNA reads TGTGCCAGCAGTTCTCCAGCAGGGTTGGCAGATACGCAGTATTTT.

Ten or more counts support this clonotype. The chain couples TRBV12-3 or TRBV12-4 to TRBJ1-1; D is ambiguous. The length of the CDR3 is 14 residues. The V gene lost 8 bases and the J gene lost 4 bases, with 17 bases spanning the gap. CDR3 nucleotides: TGTGCCAGCCGTTCCACGGCGGCTGTCACTGAAGCTTTCTTT. Its translation is CASRSTAAVTEAFF.

This clonotype turned up a few times. The gene calls are TRBV27 and TRBJ1-5; no reliable D call. The CDR3 has 15 amino acids. Germline V gene sequence: CDR1 MNHEY, CDR2 SMNVEV (reference sequence). Trimming shortened V by 1 base and J by 4 bases, and 11 bases separated the two germline ends. The CDR3 DNA is TGTGCCAGCAGTTTATTTGGAGGAGGAAATCAGCCCCAGCATTTT. Protein product: CASSLFGGGNQPQHF.

This clonotype came up a few times. Just one base apart from a much larger clone, this may be a read error. The genes are TRBV3-1 and TRBJ2-3, with 7 bases that match TRBD2. Trimming took 2 bases from V and 4 from J; bases not matched to a gene: 9. CDR3 size: 16 residues. The germline gives CDR1 LGHDT, CDR2 YNNKEL (reference sequence). The CDR3 here is CASSQQAGIGADTQYF. CDR3 in DNA: TGTGCCAGCAGCCAACAAGCGGGAATTGGGGCAGATACGCAGTATTTT.

CDR3: CASSVGLGDGLPEAFF. CDR3 bases: TGTGCCAGCAGCGTAGGGCTCGGGGACGGATTGCCCGAAGCTTTCTTT. The chain couples TRBV9 to TRBJ1-1, with D perhaps TRBD1 (5 bases). The ends were cut back, 0 bases at V and 8 bases at J, with 20 bases in the middle. Germline-derived CDR1 and CDR2 are SGDLS and YYNGEE. This CDR3 has 16 residues.

V is TRBV4-2 and J is TRBJ1-2; 8 bases are a match to TRBD1. In germline, CDR1 is LGHNA, CDR2 YNFKEQ. The CDR3 consists of 16 residues. The junction had 9 bases not matched to a gene; V was cut back by 2 bases and J by 4 bases. DNA for the CDR3: TGTGCCAGCAGCCAATCGGGGACAGGACAAATCTATGGCTACACCTTC. Its translation is CASSQSGTGQIYGYTF.

This clonotype was seen repeatedly, ten times or more. The chain is built from TRBV7-9 and TRBJ2-2, with 12 bases identical to TRBD2. V dropped 5 bases and J dropped 3; count of bases not matched to a gene: 4. This CDR3 comprises 16 residues. Germline-derived CDR1 and CDR2 are SEHNR and FQNEAQ (reference sequence). Here the CDR3 reads CASSASGRAYTGELFF. CDR3 nucleotide sequence: TGTGCCAGCAGCGCTAGCGGGAGGGCGTACACCGGGGAGCTGTTTTTT.

The table lists this clonotype with many counts. V and J are TRBV2 and TRBJ2-3; 13 bases align to TRBD2. Germline V gives CDR1 SNHLY, CDR2 FYNNEI. This CDR3 comprises 17 residues. V shed 3 bases and J 6 bases; nucleotides not matched to a gene: 9. CDR3 in DNA: TGTGCCAGCAGTGATTTGACCGGGACTAGCGGGAAGGATACGCAGTATTTT. Encoded protein: CASSDLTGTSGKDTQYF.

The J gene is TRBJ1-2, the V gene TRBV24-1, with 10 positions matching TRBD1. V trimming: 3 bases; J trimming: 1 base; junction bases outside the gene matches: 4. There are 16 residues in the CDR3. Germline V lookup: CDR1 KGHDR, CDR2 SFDVKD. The CDR3 nucleotides are TGTGCCACCAGTGATCAACGGGACAGGGGTAACTATGGCTACACCTTC. It yields the protein CATSDQRDRGNYGYTF.

CDR3 residues: CASSAETLVVQFF. The CDR3 DNA follows: TGCGCCAGCAGCGCGGAAACACTAGTCGTGCAGTTCTTC. The genes are TRBV5-1 and TRBJ2-1; D is perhaps TRBD2 (5 bases). CDR3 length: 13 residues. V shed 4 bases and J shed 12 bases, with 17 bases lying between them. Germline CDR1 and CDR2: SGHRS and YFSETQ. The full variable domain, in which reference TRBV5-1 and TRBJ2-1 provide the parts outside the CDR3, is KAGVTQTPRYLIKTRGQQVTLSCSPISGHRSVSWYQQTPGQGLQFLFEYFSETQRNKGNFPGRFSGRQFSNSRSEMNVSTLELGDSALYLCASSAETLVVQFFGPGTRLTVL.